This TCR beta chain was recovered during a study of T-cell reconstitution after alpha-beta-depleted transplantation in children. This CDR3 comprises 14 residues. Per the germline V gene, CDR1 is SGHRS and CDR2 is YFSETQ. Trimming took 1 base from V and 6 from J, leaving 10 bases between them. TCRbeta library construction was performed incorporating unique molecular identifiers. From the PCR reads, TCRdb called clonotypes with MiXCR, one entry per CDR3 protein. This sample has 440,000 or so distinct CDR3 sequences; about 11% occur once, and the top ten carry roughly 6%. The sample holds a few counts of this clonotype.

The V and J genes are TRBV5-1 and TRBJ2-2; unclear D gene. Here the sequenced sample was PBMCs from the stem cell graft donor, taken from the stem cell graft. This receptor was obtained from a human donor who donated a stem cell graft to a child with acute myeloid leukemia. The CDR3 coding sequence is TGCGCCAGCAGCTTGTCACCACTTTCCGGGGAGCTGTTTTTT. Protein: CASSLSPLSGELFF.